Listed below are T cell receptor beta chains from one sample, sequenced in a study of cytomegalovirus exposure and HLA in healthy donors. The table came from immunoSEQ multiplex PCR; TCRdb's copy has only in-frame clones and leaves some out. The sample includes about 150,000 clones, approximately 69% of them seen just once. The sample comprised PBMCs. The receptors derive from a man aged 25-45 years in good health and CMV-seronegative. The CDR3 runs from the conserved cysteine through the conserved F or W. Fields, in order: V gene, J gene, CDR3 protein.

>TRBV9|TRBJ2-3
CASSVGSTGDTQYF
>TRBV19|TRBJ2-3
CASSLGQGWNTDTQYF
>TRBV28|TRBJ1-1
CASSLGTGENTEAFF
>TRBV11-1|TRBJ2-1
CASSLERGQGVYEQFF
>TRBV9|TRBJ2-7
CASSASGYEQYF
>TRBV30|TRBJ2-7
CAWTPATGGYHEQYF
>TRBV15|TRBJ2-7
CATSRERTGNEQYF
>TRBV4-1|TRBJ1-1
CASSQDLSGTEAFF
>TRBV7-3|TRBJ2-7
CASSLVWTGVNEQYF
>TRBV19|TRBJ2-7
CASSVDRGGSYEQYF
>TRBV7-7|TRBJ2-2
CASSSEGGGPGELFF
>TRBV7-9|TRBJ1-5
CASSSTAFNSNQPQHF
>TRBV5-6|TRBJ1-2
CAGPWRSYTF
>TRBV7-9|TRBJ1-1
CASSLVDAGGPEAFF
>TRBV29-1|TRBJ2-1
CSVVGGQSYNEQFF
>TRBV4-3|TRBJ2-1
CASSRMGLADYNEQFF
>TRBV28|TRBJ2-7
CASSGTGGSYEQYF
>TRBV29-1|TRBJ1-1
CSVEPKHTEAFF
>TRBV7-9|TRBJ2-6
CASSARTANRSGANVLTF
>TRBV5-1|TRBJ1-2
CASSLDQGYSNYGYTF
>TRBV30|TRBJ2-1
CAWSAQTSSYNEQFF
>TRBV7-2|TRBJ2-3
CASSLVRSTSADTQYF
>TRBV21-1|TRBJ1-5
CASSTRQGPYQPQHF
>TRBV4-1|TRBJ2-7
CASSQVPGTAYEQYF
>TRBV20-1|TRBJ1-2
CSARSGYGYTF
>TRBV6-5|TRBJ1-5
CASSSGQGLARQPQHF
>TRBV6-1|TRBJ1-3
CASSEAPGSGNTIYF
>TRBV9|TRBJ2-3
CASSVAIPGLYTDTQYF
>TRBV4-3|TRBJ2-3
CASSQGDCKTGKGTDTQYF
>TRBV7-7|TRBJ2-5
CASSASGGAGETQYF
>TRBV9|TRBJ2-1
CASSAQVGTKYNEQFF
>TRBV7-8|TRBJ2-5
CASIESGMGTGGETQYF
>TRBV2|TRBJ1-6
CASKQGDISNSPLHF
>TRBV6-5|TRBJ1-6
CASRDRGSYNSPLHF
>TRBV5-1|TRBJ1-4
CASSLEQGKLFF
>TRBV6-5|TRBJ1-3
CASRDRGSGNTIYF
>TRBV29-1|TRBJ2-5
CSVDDGTAGTKTQYF
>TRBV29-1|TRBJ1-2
CSVEDPGYGYPF